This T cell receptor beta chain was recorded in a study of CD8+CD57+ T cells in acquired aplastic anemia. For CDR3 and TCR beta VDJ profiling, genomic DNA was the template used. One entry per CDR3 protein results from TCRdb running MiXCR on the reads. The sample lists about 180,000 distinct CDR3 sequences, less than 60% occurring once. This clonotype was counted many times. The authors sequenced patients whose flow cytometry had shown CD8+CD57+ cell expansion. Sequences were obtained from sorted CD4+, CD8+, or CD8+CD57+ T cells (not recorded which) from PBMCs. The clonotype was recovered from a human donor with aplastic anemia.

The CDR3 spells CSASLGVTTYEQYF. CDR3 DNA: TGCAGTGCTAGTTTGGGTGTCACTACCTACGAGCAGTACTTC. The gene calls are TRBV20-1 and TRBJ2-7; the D is unclear. The CDR3 runs 14 residues. The V gene lost 3 bases and the J gene lost 2 bases, with 14 bases spanning the gap. From germline, CDR1 is DFQATT and CDR2 SNEGSKA (reference sequence).